A single sample gave rise to the 14 T cell receptor beta chains below, sequenced in a study of blood T cells in healthy people across ages. A J-beta primer mix and a sample-barcoded 5' primer were used in a second PCR of about 7 to 12 cycles. In TCRdb, the 5' RACE reads were re-called with MiXCR into one record per CDR3 protein. This table holds fewer than 750,000 distinct CDR3 sequences, about 50% found once. Sequencing input: blood. The receptor set was obtained from a woman aged 80 or over in good health.

The table lists this clonotype with many counts. This chain links TRBV6-5 with TRBJ1-1; a possible D gene is TRBD1 (6 bases). The germline V gene has CDR1 MNHEY and CDR2 SVGAGI. This CDR3 region has 15 residues. The germline V and J ends were trimmed by 7 bases and 0 bases, with 15 bases remaining between them. CDR3 loop: CASTPTGAVNTEAFF. CDR3 nucleotide sequence: TGTGCCAGCACTCCGACAGGTGCAGTGAACACTGAAGCTTTCTTT.

The chain joins TRBV29-1 to TRBJ2-7; weak D call: TRBD2 (5 bases). Trimming cost V 3 bases and J 12 bases, with 21 bases left between them. This CDR3 comprises 13 residues. The germline V gene encodes CDR1 SQVTM and CDR2 ANQGSEA. The DNA for the CDR3 is TGCAGCGTTGAGGACCACCAAAGGGAGACCCGGTACTTC. It encodes CSVEDHQRETRYF.

The chain joins TRBV6-2 or TRBV6-3 to TRBJ1-1; D unresolved. CDR1 MNHEY and CDR2 SVGEGT come from the germline V gene. V lost 0 bases and J lost 5, with 7 bases in between. The CDR3 sequence is 13 residues long. The CDR3 sequence is CASSYSAWTEAFF. As DNA, the CDR3 is TGTGCCAGCAGTTACTCAGCCTGGACTGAAGCTTTCTTT.

This clonotype showed up just a few times. The junction shows a germline mismatch at one end, possibly a read error. The CDR3 is CASSVALSGGGYTF. DNA of the CDR3: TGTGCCAGCAGCGTAGCCCTTTCAGGTGGAGGCTACACCTTC. The V call is TRBV7-9, the J call TRBJ1-2; D is undetermined. This CDR3 region has 14 residues. In germline, CDR1 is SEHNR, CDR2 FQNEAQ (reference sequence).

This clonotype was recorded at least ten times. The chain uses TRBV7-9 and TRBJ2-6; no reliable D call. Germline V gene sequence: CDR1 SEHNR, CDR2 FQNEAQ (reference sequence). With 4 bases removed from V and 1 base from J, the gap between germline ends came to 14 bases. The CDR3 covers 17 residues. CDR3 bases: TGTGCCAGCAGCTCGCAGCCTCGCGTTTCTGGGGCCAACGTCCTGACTTTC. It codes for CASSSQPRVSGANVLTF.

A word on this clonotype: Just one base apart from a much larger clone, this may be a read error. The V call is TRBV18, the J call TRBJ2-1; D unresolved. Germline CDR1 and CDR2: KGHSH and LQKENI. The CDR3 has 15 amino acids. CDR3 residues: CTSSPQISAHNEQFF. The DNA of the CDR3 is TGTACCAGCTCACCCCAGATAAGTGCCCACAATGAGCAGTTCTTC.

This clonotype has ten or more counts. V gene TRBV2 combines with J gene TRBJ1-5; D is unclear. This CDR3 has 14 amino acids. Trimming stripped 6 bases from V and 6 bases from J, with 15 bases between. Germline V gives CDR1 SNHLY, CDR2 FYNNEI. The CDR3 DNA is TGTGCCAGCAGATTTGGGCTTTCGGGTCAGCCCCAGCATTTT. It codes for CASRFGLSGQPQHF.

This clonotype has a count of ten or more. J is TRBJ1-1 and V is TRBV7-2, with 8 nucleotides matching TRBD1. Germline CDR1 and CDR2: SGHTA and FQGNSA. The J segment lost 2 bases and the V segment lost 2 bases, leaving 4 bases of the junction unmatched. The CDR3 is made up of 15 amino acids. The CDR3: CASSLRTGTNTEAFF. CDR3 sequence (DNA): TGTGCCAGCAGCTTACGGACAGGGACCAACACTGAAGCTTTCTTT. Drawing the rest from reference TRBV7-2 and TRBJ1-1, the complete variable domain is GAGVSQSPSNKVTEKGKDVELRCDPISGHTALYWYRQSLGQGLEFLIYFQGNSAPDKSGLPSDRFSAERTGGSVSTLTIQRTQQEDSAVYLCASSLRTGTNTEAFFGQGTRLTVV.

This clonotype was seen many times. The chain links TRBV27 to TRBJ1-5; D call uncertain. The V gene's germline CDR1 is MNHEY and CDR2 SMNVEV (reference sequence). Trimming took 2 bases from V and 0 from J, leaving 8 bases between them. The CDR3 length is 15 residues. The CDR3 sequence: CASSLDFNSNQPQHF. The DNA of the CDR3 is TGTGCCAGCAGTTTAGACTTTAATAGCAATCAGCCCCAGCATTTT.

The chain links TRBV20-1 to TRBJ2-1; 8 nucleotides agree with TRBD2. Trimming at V came to 1 base and at J to 4 bases, leaving 6 bases not matched to a gene. The CDR3 spans 15 residues. Germline lookup yields CDR1 DFQATT and CDR2 SNEGSKA (reference sequence). CDR3 amino acids: CSARGFGGAYNEQFF. DNA of the CDR3: TGCAGTGCTAGAGGGTTCGGGGGGGCATACAATGAGCAGTTCTTC.

The chain couples TRBV6-7 to TRBJ2-3; a possible D gene is TRBD2 (6 bases). TRBV6-7 carries the ORF label, with uncertain function. With 4 bases removed from V and 3 bases from J, the gap between germline ends came to 20 bases. CDR3 length: 17 amino acids. The CDR3 sequence is CASSCGGRRIVTDTQYF. Here the CDR3 DNA reads TGTGCCAGCAGTTGTGGAGGGAGGCGGATTGTGACAGATACGCAGTATTTT.

This clonotype was observed at least ten times. The chain recombines TRBV7-2 with TRBJ2-3; D gene unclear. Germline V gene data show CDR1 as SGHTA and CDR2 as FQGNSA. The CDR3 runs 15 residues. V lost 0 bases to trimming and J lost 0 bases, with 7 bases between them. This chain's CDR3 is CASSLAGPSTDTQYF. Written as DNA, the CDR3 is TGTGCCAGCAGCTTAGCGGGCCCTAGCACAGATACGCAGTATTTT.

V gene TRBV30 combines with J gene TRBJ1-1; D not resolved. The CDR3 is made up of 12 amino acids. V was trimmed by 8 bases and J by 0 bases, leaving 10 bases between them. Germline assignment: CDR1 GTSNPN and CDR2 SVGIG (reference sequence). As DNA, the CDR3 is TGTGCCGAGACATATATGAACACTGAAGCTTTCTTT. Its translation is CAETYMNTEAFF.

This chain links TRBV14 with TRBJ2-2; D gene unclear. The V gene lost 4 bases and the J gene lost 2 bases, with 14 bases spanning the gap. The CDR3 is 16 residues long. CDR1 SGHDN and CDR2 FVKESK come from the germline V gene. CDR3 sequence reads: CASSLVGHVNTGELFF. The CDR3 DNA is TGTGCCAGCAGCCTAGTGGGTCACGTCAACACCGGGGAGCTGTTTTTT.